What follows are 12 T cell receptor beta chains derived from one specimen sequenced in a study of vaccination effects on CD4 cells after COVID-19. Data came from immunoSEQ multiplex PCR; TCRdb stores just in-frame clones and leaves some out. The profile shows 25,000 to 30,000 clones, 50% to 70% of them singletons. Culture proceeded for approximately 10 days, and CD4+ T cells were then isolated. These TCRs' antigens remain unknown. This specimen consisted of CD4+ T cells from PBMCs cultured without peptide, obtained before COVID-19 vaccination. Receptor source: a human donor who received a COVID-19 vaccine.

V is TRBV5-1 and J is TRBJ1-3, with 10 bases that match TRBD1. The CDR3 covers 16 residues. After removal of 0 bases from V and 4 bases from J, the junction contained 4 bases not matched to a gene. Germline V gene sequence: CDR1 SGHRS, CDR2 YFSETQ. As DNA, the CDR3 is TGCGCCAGCAGCTTGGCGACAGGGGGCACGGGAAACACCATATATTTT. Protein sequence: CASSLATGGTGNTIYF.

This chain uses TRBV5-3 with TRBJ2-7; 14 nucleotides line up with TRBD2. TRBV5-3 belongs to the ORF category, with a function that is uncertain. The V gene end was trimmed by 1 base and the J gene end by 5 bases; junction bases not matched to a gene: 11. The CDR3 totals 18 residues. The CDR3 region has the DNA TGTGCCAGAAGCTTGACCGAGACTAGCGGGGGGGCGGTCGACGAGCAGTACTTC. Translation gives CARSLTETSGGAVDEQYF.

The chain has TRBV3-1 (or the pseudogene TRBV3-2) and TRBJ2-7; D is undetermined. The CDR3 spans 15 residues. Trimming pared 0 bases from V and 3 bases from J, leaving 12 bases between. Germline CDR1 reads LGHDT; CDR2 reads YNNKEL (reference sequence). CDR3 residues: CASSQDFARDYEQYF. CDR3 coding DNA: TGTGCCAGCAGCCAAGATTTCGCAAGGGACTACGAGCAGTACTTC.

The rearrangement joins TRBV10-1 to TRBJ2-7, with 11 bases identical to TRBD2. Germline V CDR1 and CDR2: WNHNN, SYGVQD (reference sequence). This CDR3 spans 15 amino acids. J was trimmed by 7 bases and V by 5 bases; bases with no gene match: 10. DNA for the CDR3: TGCGCCAGCAGTAATAGCGGGAGGGCAGTGGGGGAGCAGTACTTC. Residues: CASSNSGRAVGEQYF.

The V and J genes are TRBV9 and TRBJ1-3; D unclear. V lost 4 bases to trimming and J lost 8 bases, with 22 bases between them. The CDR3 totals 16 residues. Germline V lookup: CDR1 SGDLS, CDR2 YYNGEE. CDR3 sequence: CASSPNLGGRVDTIYF. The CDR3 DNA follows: TGTGCCAGCAGCCCCAACCTTGGCGGTAGGGTGGACACCATATATTTT.

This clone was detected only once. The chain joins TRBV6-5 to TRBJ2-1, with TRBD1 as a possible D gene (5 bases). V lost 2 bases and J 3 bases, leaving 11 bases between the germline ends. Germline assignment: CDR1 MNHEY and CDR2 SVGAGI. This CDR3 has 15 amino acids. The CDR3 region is CASSYPGRGYNEQFF. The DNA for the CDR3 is TGTGCCAGCAGTTACCCCGGAAGGGGCTACAATGAGCAGTTCTTC.

The CDR3 sequence is CASSEIAQGGYTF. The DNA of the CDR3 is TGTGCCAGCAGTGAAATAGCCCAGGGGGGCTACACCTTC. The rearrangement uses TRBV6-1 and TRBJ1-2; tentatively, D is TRBD1 (6 bases). The CDR3 has 13 residues. Per the germline V gene, CDR1 is MNHNS and CDR2 is SASEGT. The V end was cut by 2 bases, the J end by 8 bases, with 12 bases between.

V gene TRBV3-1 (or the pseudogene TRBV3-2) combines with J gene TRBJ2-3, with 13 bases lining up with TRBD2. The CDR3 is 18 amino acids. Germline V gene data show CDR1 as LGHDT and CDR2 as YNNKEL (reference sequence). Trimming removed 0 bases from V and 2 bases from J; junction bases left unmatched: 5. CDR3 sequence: CASSQDRGLAGITDTQYF. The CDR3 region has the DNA TGTGCCAGCAGCCAAGATCGGGGACTAGCGGGGATCACAGATACGCAGTATTTT.

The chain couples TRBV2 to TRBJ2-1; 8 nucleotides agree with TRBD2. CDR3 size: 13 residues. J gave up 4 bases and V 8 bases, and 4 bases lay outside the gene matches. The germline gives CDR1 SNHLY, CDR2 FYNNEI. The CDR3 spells CASGREEYNEQFF. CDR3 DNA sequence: TGTGCCAGCGGGCGGGAGGAGTACAATGAGCAGTTCTTC.

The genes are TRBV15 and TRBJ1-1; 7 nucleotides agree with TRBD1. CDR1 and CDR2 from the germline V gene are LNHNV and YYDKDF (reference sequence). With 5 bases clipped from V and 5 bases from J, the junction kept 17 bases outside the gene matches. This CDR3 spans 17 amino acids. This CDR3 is CATSGGQEITLGTEAFF. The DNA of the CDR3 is TGTGCCACCAGCGGAGGACAGGAGATAACATTGGGGACTGAAGCTTTCTTT. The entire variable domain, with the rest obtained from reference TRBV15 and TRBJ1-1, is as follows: DAMVIQNPRYQVTQFGKPVTLSCSQTLNHNVMYWYQQKSSQAPKLLFHYYDKDFNNEADTPDNFQSRRPNTSFCFLDIRSPGLGDTAMYLCATSGGQEITLGTEAFFGQGTRLTVV.

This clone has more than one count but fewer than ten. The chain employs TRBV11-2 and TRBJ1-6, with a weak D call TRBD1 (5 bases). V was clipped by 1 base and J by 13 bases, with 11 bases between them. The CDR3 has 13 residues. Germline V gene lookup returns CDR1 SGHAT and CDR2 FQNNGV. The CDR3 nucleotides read TGTGCCAGCAGCTTAGGAGGCCGACAGCCCCTCCACTTT. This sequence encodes CASSLGGRQPLHF.

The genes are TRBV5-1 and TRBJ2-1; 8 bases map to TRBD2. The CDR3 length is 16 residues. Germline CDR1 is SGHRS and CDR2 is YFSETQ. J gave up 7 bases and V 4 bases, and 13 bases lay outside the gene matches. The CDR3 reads CASSGGLLAGRNEQFF. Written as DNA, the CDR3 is TGCGCCAGCAGCGGGGGGTTATTAGCGGGGCGAAATGAGCAGTTCTTC.